The 23 T cell receptor beta chains given below trace back to one sample, sequenced in a study of cytomegalovirus exposure and HLA in healthy donors. The PCR had 60 Vbeta and 13 Jbeta primers. Sequencing used immunoSEQ multiplex PCR; TCRdb keeps in-frame clones, though not all of them. The sample has 95,000 to 150,000 clones, 15% seen once. The sample was PBMCs. Receptor source: a woman between 18 and 29 years old in good health and CMV-seronegative.

The V and J genes are TRBV2 and TRBJ1-4; the match to TRBD1 covers 7 bases. Germline V gene data show CDR1 as SNHLY and CDR2 as FYNNEI. The CDR3 extends over 14 amino acids. Unmatched junction bases numbered 3, after V lost 5 bases and J lost 3 bases. The DNA of the CDR3 is TGTGCCAGCAGTTTAACAGGGGCTAATGAAAAACTGTTTTTT. This sequence encodes CASSLTGANEKLFF.

This chain links TRBV5-4 with TRBJ2-3, with 7 nucleotides matching TRBD2. Germline values: CDR1 SGHNT, CDR2 YYREEE (reference sequence). Trimming removed 3 bases from V and 4 bases from J; junction bases left unmatched: 8. The CDR3 length is 15 residues. In DNA, the CDR3 is TGTGCCAGCAGCTCTCGGGACTACGAGGCAGATACGCAGTATTTT. Its translation is CASSSRDYEADTQYF.

A few counts support this clone. The chain uses TRBV7-2 and TRBJ2-7; D is undetermined. CDR3 length: 15 residues. The ends were cut back, 5 bases at V and 2 bases at J, with 16 bases in the middle. Germline-derived CDR1 and CDR2 are SGHTA and FQGNSA. CDR3 region: CASSPYVAATYEQYF. CDR3 bases: TGTGCCAGCAGCCCCTATGTGGCGGCTACCTACGAGCAGTACTTC.

In this sample, this clone turned up a few times. The chain couples TRBV29-1 to TRBJ2-5, with D possibly matching TRBD1 (6 bases). TRBJ2-7 explains the end of the DNA better; the J call may be wrong. Germline-derived CDR1 and CDR2 are SQVTM and ANQGSEA. This CDR3 has 14 residues. DNA of the CDR3: TGCAGCGTTGGAAAAGGGGGTAACGTCTACGAGCAGTACTTC. Its translation is CSVGKGGNVYEQYF.

A few counts support this clone. The same CDR3 also results from other DNA sequences found in this sample. The V gene is TRBV9, the J gene TRBJ1-4; 7 bases fit TRBD1. Per the germline V gene, CDR1 is SGDLS and CDR2 is YYNGEE. J gave up 8 bases and V 3 bases, and 1 base lay outside the gene matches. This CDR3 is built from 12 residues. The DNA of the CDR3 is TGTGCCAGCAGCGCGGACAGGGAAAAACTGTTTTTT. Its protein is CASSADREKLFF. The full variable domain, with the rest looked up from reference TRBV9 and TRBJ1-4, is DSGVTQTPKHLITATGQRVTLRCSPRSGDLSVYWYQQSLDQGLQFLIQYYNGEERAKGNILERFSAQQFPDLHSELNLSSLELGDSALYFCASSADREKLFFGSGTQLSVL.

The V call is TRBV6-5, the J call TRBJ1-2; TRBD1 aligns across 7 bases. The CDR3 has 14 amino acids. Looked up from germline, CDR1 is MNHEY and CDR2 is SVGAGI. V was pared by 5 bases and J by 6 bases, with 9 bases of the junction left unmatched. The CDR3: CASSHRQGNDGYTF. CDR3 bases: TGTGCCAGCAGTCACAGACAGGGCAACGATGGCTACACCTTC.

The chain joins TRBV7-6 to TRBJ2-5, with D possibly matching TRBD2 (6 bases). Germline V lookup: CDR1 SGHVS, CDR2 FNYEAQ. The CDR3 length is 15 residues. Deletions cut 5 bases from V and 5 bases from J, with 18 bases between. The CDR3 is CASSALYGAGETQYF. CDR3 nucleotide sequence: TGTGCCAGCAGCGCACTCTACGGGGCGGGGGAGACCCAGTACTTC.

The chain combines TRBV27 with TRBJ2-3; no firm D call. This CDR3 is built from 13 residues. V lost 5 bases and J lost 5, with 11 bases in between. Germline V gene data show CDR1 as MNHEY and CDR2 as SMNVEV (reference sequence). The CDR3 sequence is CASSQSVGDTQYF. The CDR3 DNA follows: TGTGCCAGCAGTCAGTCAGTTGGAGATACGCAGTATTTT.

The gene calls are TRBV28 and TRBJ1-2, with 7 nucleotides matching TRBD1. This CDR3 has 12 amino acids. Germline V gene sequence: CDR1 MDHEN, CDR2 SYDVKM. With V trimmed by 11 bases and J by 2 bases, 5 bases remained unmatched. The CDR3 sequence is CAAGGRNYGYTF. The CDR3 DNA follows: TGTGCCGCAGGGGGGCGCAACTATGGCTACACCTTC.

In regard to this clone: Compared with germline, one end of the junction differs, possibly owing to a read error. This sequence joins TRBV4-3 and TRBJ2-3; 7 bases agree with TRBD2. The V gene's germline CDR1 is LGHNA and CDR2 YSLEER. The CDR3 loop spans 15 amino acids. The CDR3 loop reads CASSQGAGVADMQYF. As DNA, the CDR3 is TGCGCCAGCAGCCAAGGGGCGGGGGTAGCAGATATGCAGTATTTT.

This clone came up a few times. The genes are TRBV5-1 and TRBJ2-1, with TRBD2 matching over 15 bases. After removal of 4 bases from V and 5 bases from J, the junction contained 7 bases not matched to a gene. Per germline, CDR1 SGHRS and CDR2 YFSETQ. The CDR3 has 17 amino acids. The CDR3 is CASSTGLAGGTHNEQFF. In nucleotides, the CDR3 is TGCGCCAGCAGCACGGGACTAGCGGGGGGAACCCACAATGAGCAGTTCTTC.

Only a few counts were recorded for this clone. This rearrangement joins TRBV2 to TRBJ1-2; TRBD1 matches at 9 bases. The CDR3 sequence is 17 residues long. The germline V gene has CDR1 SNHLY and CDR2 FYNNEI. J was trimmed by 6 bases and V by 6 bases; bases with no gene match: 17. CDR3 in amino acids: CASREPGRDRERDGYTF. In DNA, the CDR3 is TGTGCCAGCAGAGAACCTGGCCGGGACAGGGAGAGGGATGGCTACACCTTC.

This chain uses TRBV9 with TRBJ2-5, with 10 positions matching TRBD2. The V segment lost 4 bases and the J segment 5 bases; nucleotides outside the gene matches: 11. The germline CDR1 and CDR2 sequences are SGDLS and YYNGEE. CDR3 length equals 16 residues. The CDR3: CASSPTGLARAETQYF. CDR3 coding DNA: TGTGCCAGCAGCCCCACGGGACTAGCGAGGGCGGAGACCCAGTACTTC.

The chain couples TRBV7-9 to TRBJ1-2, with D tentatively TRBD1 (6 bases). There are 13 residues in the CDR3. Per germline, CDR1 SEHNR and CDR2 FQNEAQ (reference sequence). Trimming took 0 bases from V and 7 from J, leaving 9 bases between them. CDR3 DNA: TGTGCCAGCAGCTTAGCGCGGGGGCGTGGCTACACCTTC. Residues: CASSLARGRGYTF. The entire variable domain, with the rest obtained from reference TRBV7-9 and TRBJ1-2, is as follows: DTGVSQNPRHKITKRGQNVTFRCDPISEHNRLYWYRQTLGQGPEFLTYFQNEAQLEKSRLLSDRFSAERPKGSFSTLEIQRTEQGDSAMYLCASSLARGRGYTFGSGTRLTVV.

In this sample, this clone turned up a few times. The chain couples TRBV5-4 to TRBJ1-2; D may be TRBD1 (6 bases). This CDR3 region has 16 residues. CDR1 is SGHNT and CDR2 is YYREEE in the germline V gene (reference sequence). The ends were cut back, 3 bases at V and 8 bases at J, with 23 bases in the middle. CDR3 residues: CASSSNVGQTYRGYTF. DNA of the CDR3: TGTGCCAGCAGCTCTAATGTTGGACAGACCTATCGGGGCTACACCTTC.

This clone was observed a few times. The V and J genes are TRBV7-8 and TRBJ1-5, with a possible D match to TRBD1 (5 bases). The CDR3 is 14 residues long. Trimming left V 4 bases short and J 4 bases short, with 11 bases between. CDR1 is SGHVS and CDR2 is FQNEAQ in the germline V gene. The CDR3 spells CASSSLGGNQPQHF. CDR3 DNA sequence: TGTGCCAGCAGCTCCCTTGGGGGGAATCAGCCCCAGCATTTT.

This clone showed up just a few times. The CDR3 sequence: CASSIGQPNTEAFF. CDR3 coding DNA: TGTGCCAGTAGTATAGGACAGCCGAACACTGAAGCTTTCTTT. The rearrangement joins TRBV19 to TRBJ1-1, with D possibly matching TRBD1 (5 bases). V lost 1 base, J lost 1 base, and 7 bases lay in between. The CDR3 covers 14 residues. Germline values: CDR1 LNHDA, CDR2 SQIVND (reference sequence). Looking up the rest from reference TRBV19 and TRBJ1-1 gives the full variable domain: DGGITQSPKYLFRKEGQNVTLSCEQNLNHDAMYWYRQDPGQGLRLIYYSQIVNDFQKGDIAEGYSVSREKKESFPLTVTSAQKNPTAFYLCASSIGQPNTEAFFGQGTRLTVV.

This clone showed up just a few times. The chain employs TRBV7-2 and TRBJ1-2, with a tentative D call TRBD1 (5 bases). V gave up 2 bases and J gave up 1 base, with 23 bases separating them. Per the germline V gene, CDR1 is SGHTA and CDR2 is FQGNSA. There are 19 residues in the CDR3. This chain's CDR3 is CASSLTLWGRPELNYGYTF. The CDR3 DNA reads as TGTGCCAGCAGCTTAACATTGTGGGGCAGGCCAGAACTTAACTATGGCTACACCTTC. The full variable domain, in which reference TRBV7-2 and TRBJ1-2 provide the parts outside the CDR3, is GAGVSQSPSNKVTEKGKDVELRCDPISGHTALYWYRQSLGQGLEFLIYFQGNSAPDKSGLPSDRFSAERTGGSVSTLTIQRTQQEDSAVYLCASSLTLWGRPELNYGYTFGSGTRLTVV.

The table lists this clone with a few counts. The chain uses TRBV5-1 and TRBJ1-1; D remains ambiguous. Trimming cost V 2 bases and J 1 base, with 12 bases left between them. Germline assignment: CDR1 SGHRS and CDR2 YFSETQ. The CDR3 runs to 15 residues. DNA for the CDR3: TGCGCCAGCAGCTTCGCCCCTTTGAGGAACACTGAAGCTTTCTTT. It translates to CASSFAPLRNTEAFF.

V and J are TRBV5-1 and TRBJ1-1; no clear D. Trimming shortened V by 4 bases and J by 0 bases, and 7 bases separated the two germline ends. Looked up from germline, CDR1 is SGHRS and CDR2 is YFSETQ. The CDR3 sequence is 13 residues long. Here the CDR3 reads CASSINLNTEAFF. In DNA, the CDR3 is TGCGCCAGCAGCATTAACTTGAACACTGAAGCTTTCTTT.

This clone has a handful of counts. The J gene is TRBJ2-7, the V gene TRBV28; 7 bases match TRBD2. CDR1 is MDHEN, CDR2 SYDVKM, per germline. V lost 3 bases to trimming and J lost 10 bases; unmatched junction nucleotides: 18. The CDR3 spans 16 residues. The CDR3 sequence: CASSLSRAYGRAGQYF. CDR3 in DNA: TGTGCCAGCAGTTTGTCCAGGGCTTATGGGAGGGCGGGTCAGTACTTC.

The chain is built from TRBV4-3 and TRBJ1-4; a possible D gene is TRBD1 (6 bases). There are 16 residues in the CDR3. V lost 0 bases and J 5 bases, leaving 13 bases between the germline ends. Per the germline V gene, CDR1 is LGHNA and CDR2 is YSLEER. CDR3 nucleotides: TGCGCCAGCAGCCAAGATCGGGACACCGGCAATGAAAAACTGTTTTTT. Translation: CASSQDRDTGNEKLFF.

This chain joins TRBV2 and TRBJ2-5; D is perhaps TRBD1 (6 bases). Per the germline V gene, CDR1 is SNHLY and CDR2 is FYNNEI. V lost 5 bases and J 10 bases, leaving 11 bases between the germline ends. The CDR3 contains 11 residues. The CDR3 loop is CASSYGQFQYF. The DNA for the CDR3 is TGTGCCAGCAGTTACGGACAGTTCCAGTACTTC.